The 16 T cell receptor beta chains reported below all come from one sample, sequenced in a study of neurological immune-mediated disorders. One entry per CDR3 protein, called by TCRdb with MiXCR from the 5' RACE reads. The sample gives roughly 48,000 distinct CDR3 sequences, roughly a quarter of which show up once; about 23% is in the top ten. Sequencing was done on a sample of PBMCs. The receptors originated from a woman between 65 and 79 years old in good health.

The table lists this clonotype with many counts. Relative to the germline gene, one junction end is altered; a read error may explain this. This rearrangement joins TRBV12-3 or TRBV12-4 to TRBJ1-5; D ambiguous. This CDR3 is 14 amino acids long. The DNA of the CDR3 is TGTGCCAGCAGTTTAGGAGGCAGCGAACACATGACTCTATTT. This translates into CASSLGGSEHMTLF.

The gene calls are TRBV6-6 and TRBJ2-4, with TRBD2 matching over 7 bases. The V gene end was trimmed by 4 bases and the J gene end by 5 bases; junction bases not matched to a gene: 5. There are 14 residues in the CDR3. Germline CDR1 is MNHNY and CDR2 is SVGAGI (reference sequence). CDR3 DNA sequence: TGTGCCAGCAGTTTTGGGAGGGGCCAAAACATTCAGTACTTC. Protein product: CASSFGRGQNIQYF.

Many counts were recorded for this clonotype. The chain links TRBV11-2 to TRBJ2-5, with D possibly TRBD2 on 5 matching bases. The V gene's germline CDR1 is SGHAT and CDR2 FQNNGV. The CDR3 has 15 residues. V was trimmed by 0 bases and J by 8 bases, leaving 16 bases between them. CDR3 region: CASSLEAAISRTQYF. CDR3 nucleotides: TGTGCCAGCAGCTTAGAAGCGGCGATTTCCCGTACCCAGTACTTC.

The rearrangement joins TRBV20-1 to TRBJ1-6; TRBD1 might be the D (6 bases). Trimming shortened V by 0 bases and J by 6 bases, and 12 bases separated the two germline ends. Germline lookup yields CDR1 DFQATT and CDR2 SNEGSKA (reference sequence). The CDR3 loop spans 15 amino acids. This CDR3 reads CSARDGTLGNSPLHF. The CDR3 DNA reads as TGCAGTGCTAGAGATGGGACACTTGGTAATTCACCCCTCCACTTT.

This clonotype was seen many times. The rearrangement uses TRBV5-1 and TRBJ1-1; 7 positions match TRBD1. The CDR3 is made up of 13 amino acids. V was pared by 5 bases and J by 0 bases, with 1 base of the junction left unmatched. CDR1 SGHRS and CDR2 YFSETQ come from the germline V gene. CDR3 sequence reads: CASRGTVNTEAFF. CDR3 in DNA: TGCGCCAGCAGAGGGACAGTGAACACTGAAGCTTTCTTT. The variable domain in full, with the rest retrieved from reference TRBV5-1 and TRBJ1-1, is KAGVTQTPRYLIKTRGQQVTLSCSPISGHRSVSWYQQTPGQGLQFLFEYFSETQRNKGNFPGRFSGRQFSNSRSEMNVSTLELGDSALYLCASRGTVNTEAFFGQGTRLTVV.

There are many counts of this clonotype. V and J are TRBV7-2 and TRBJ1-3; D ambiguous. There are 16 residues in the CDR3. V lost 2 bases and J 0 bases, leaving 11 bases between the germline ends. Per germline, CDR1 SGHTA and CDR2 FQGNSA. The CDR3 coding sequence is TGTGCCAGCAGCTTAATTCGAGGGAGCTCTGGAAACACCATATATTTT. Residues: CASSLIRGSSGNTIYF.

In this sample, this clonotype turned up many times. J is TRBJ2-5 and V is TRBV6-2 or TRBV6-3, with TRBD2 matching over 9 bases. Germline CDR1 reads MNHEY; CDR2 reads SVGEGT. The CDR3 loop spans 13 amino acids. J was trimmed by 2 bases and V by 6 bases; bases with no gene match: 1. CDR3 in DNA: TGTGCCAGCAGGACTAGCGGTCAAGAGACCCAGTACTTC. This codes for CASRTSGQETQYF.

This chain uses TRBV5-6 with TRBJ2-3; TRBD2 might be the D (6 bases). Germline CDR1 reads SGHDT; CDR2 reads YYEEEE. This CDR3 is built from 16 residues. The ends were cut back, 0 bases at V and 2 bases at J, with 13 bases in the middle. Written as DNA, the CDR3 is TGTGCCAGCAGCTTGGTGGCTAGCGAGTACACAGATACGCAGTATTTT. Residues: CASSLVASEYTDTQYF.

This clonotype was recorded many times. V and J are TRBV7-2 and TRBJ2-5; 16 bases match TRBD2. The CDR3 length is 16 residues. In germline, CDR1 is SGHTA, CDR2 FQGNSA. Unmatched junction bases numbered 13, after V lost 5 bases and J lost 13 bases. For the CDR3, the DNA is TGTGCCAGCAGCCAGGGACTAGCGGGAGGGCCCGGGACCGTGTACTTC. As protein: CASSQGLAGGPGTVYF. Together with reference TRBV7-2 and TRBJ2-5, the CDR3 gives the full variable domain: GAGVSQSPSNKVTEKGKDVELRCDPISGHTALYWYRQSLGQGLEFLIYFQGNSAPDKSGLPSDRFSAERTGGSVSTLTIQRTQQEDSAVYLCASSQGLAGGPGTVYFGPGTRLLVL.

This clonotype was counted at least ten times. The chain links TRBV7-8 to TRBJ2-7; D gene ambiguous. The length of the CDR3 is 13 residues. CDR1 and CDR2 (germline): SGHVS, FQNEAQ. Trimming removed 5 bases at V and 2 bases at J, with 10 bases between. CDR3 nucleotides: TGTGCCAGCAGCCGAGGTCGTGCCTACGAGCAGTACTTC. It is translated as CASSRGRAYEQYF.

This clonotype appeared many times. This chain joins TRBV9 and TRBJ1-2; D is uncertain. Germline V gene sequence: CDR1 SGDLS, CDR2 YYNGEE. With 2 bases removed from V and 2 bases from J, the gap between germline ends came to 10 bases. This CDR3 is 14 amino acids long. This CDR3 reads CASSVGAGNYGYTF. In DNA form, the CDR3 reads TGTGCCAGCAGCGTTGGAGCCGGGAACTATGGCTACACCTTC.

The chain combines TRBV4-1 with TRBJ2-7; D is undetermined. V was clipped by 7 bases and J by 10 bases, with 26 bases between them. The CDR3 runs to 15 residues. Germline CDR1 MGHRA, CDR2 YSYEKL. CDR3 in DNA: TGCGCCAGCAAGCCGGAGCAGGCCTCGTTACTCTACCAGTACTTC. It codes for CASKPEQASLLYQYF.

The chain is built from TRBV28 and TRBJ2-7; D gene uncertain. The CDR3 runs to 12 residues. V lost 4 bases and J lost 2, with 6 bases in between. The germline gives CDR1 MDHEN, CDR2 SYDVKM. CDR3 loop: CASSSYTYEQYF. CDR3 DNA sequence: TGTGCCAGCAGTTCGTATACCTACGAGCAGTACTTC. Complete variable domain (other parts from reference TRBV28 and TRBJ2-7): DVKVTQSSRYLVKRTGEKVFLECVQDMDHENMFWYRQDPGLGLRLIYFSYDVKMKEKGDIPEGYSVSREKKERFSLILESASTNQTSMYLCASSSYTYEQYFGPGTRLTVT.

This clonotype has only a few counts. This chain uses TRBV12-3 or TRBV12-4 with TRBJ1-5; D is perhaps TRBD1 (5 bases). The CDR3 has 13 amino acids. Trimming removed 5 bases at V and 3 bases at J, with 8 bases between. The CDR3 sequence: CASSPGNNQPQHF. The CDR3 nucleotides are TGTGCCAGCAGTCCAGGGAACAATCAGCCCCAGCATTTT.

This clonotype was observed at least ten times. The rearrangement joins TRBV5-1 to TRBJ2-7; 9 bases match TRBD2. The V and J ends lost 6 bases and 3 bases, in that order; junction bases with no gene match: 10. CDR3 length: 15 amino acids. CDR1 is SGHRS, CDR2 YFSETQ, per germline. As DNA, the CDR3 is TGCGCCAGCAAAACGCGGGAGGGTGCTGGCTACGAGCAGTACTTC. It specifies CASKTREGAGYEQYF. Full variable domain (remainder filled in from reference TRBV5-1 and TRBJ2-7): KAGVTQTPRYLIKTRGQQVTLSCSPISGHRSVSWYQQTPGQGLQFLFEYFSETQRNKGNFPGRFSGRQFSNSRSEMNVSTLELGDSALYLCASKTREGAGYEQYFGPGTRLTVT.

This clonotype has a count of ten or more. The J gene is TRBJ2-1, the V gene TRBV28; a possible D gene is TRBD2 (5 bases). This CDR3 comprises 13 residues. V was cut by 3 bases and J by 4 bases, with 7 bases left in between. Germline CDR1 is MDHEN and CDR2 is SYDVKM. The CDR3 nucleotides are TGTGCCAGCAGTTTCGGGAAGTACAATGAGCAGTTCTTC. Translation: CASSFGKYNEQFF.